Below are 3 T cell receptor beta chains sequenced from a single sample in a study of blood T cell repertoires in COVID-19. Assay: immunoSEQ multiplex PCR; the TCRdb copy retains only in-frame clones and omits some. Of under 150,000 clones listed, roughly 81% are singletons. Sequences were obtained from peripheral blood. These receptors came from a human donor with acute or convalescent COVID-19. The donor label of this sample is uncertain.

The chain has TRBV3-1 (or the pseudogene TRBV3-2) and TRBJ2-1, with 9 bases lining up with TRBD2. This CDR3 is built from 15 residues. The V gene's germline CDR1 is LGHDT and CDR2 YNNKEL (reference sequence). V was pared by 4 bases and J by 5 bases, with 6 bases of the junction left unmatched. The CDR3 protein is CASSLIAGVDNEQFF. CDR3 in DNA: TGTGCCAGCAGCCTGATAGCGGGGGTAGACAATGAGCAGTTCTTC.

This chain links TRBV19 with TRBJ1-2; D gene uncertain. The CDR3 runs to 14 residues. Looked up from germline, CDR1 is LNHDA and CDR2 is SQIVND (reference sequence). The V end lost 3 bases, the J end lost 2 bases, and 10 bases lay between the germline ends. CDR3: CASSIGALNYGYTF. The CDR3 nucleotides are TGTGCCAGTAGTATTGGTGCACTAAACTATGGCTACACCTTC.

This CDR3 reads CASSLLGGPYNNEQFF. In DNA form, the CDR3 reads TGTGCCAGCAGCTTACTAGGGGGCCCTTACAACAATGAGCAGTTCTTC. The chain recombines TRBV11-2 with TRBJ2-1, with TRBD1 matching over 7 bases. From germline, CDR1 is SGHAT and CDR2 FQNNGV. The CDR3 contains 16 residues. Trimming cost V 2 bases and J 5 bases; bases outside gene matches: 9.